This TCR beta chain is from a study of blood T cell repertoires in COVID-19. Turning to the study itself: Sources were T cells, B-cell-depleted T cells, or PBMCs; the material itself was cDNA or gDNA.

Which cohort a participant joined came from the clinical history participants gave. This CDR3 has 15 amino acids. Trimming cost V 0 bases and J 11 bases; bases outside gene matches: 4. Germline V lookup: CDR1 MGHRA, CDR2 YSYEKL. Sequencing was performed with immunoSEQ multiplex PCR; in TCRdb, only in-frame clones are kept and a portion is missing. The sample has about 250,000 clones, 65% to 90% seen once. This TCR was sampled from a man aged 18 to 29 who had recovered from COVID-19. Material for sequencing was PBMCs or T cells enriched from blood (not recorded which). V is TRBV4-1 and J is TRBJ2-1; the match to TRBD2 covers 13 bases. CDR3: CASSQETSGRTKQFF. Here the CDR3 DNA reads TGCGCCAGCAGCCAAGAGACTAGCGGGAGGACCAAGCAGTTCTTC.